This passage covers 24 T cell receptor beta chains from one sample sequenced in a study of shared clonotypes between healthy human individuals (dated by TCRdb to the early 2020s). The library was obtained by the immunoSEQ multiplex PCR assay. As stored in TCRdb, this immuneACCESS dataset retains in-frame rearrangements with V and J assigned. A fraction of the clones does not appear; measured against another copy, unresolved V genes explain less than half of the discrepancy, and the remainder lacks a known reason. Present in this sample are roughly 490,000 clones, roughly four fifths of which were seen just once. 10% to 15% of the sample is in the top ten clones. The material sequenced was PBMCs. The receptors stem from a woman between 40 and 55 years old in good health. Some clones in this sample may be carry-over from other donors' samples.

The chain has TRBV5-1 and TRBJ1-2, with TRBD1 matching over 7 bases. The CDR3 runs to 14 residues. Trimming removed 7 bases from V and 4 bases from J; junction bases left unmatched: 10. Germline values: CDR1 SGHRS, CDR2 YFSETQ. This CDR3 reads CASRAQGDAYGYTF. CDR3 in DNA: TGCGCCAGCCGCGCCCAGGGGGACGCCTATGGCTACACCTTC. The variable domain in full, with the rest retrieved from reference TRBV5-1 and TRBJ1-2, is KAGVTQTPRYLIKTRGQQVTLSCSPISGHRSVSWYQQTPGQGLQFLFEYFSETQRNKGNFPGRFSGRQFSNSRSEMNVSTLELGDSALYLCASRAQGDAYGYTFGSGTRLTVV.

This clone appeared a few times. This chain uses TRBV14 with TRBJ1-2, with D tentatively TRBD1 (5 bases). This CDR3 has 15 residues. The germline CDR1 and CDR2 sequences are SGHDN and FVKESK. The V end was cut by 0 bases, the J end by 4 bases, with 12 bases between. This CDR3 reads CASSQDRGPSYGYTF. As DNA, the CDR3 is TGTGCCAGCAGCCAAGATCGGGGCCCCAGCTATGGCTACACCTTC.

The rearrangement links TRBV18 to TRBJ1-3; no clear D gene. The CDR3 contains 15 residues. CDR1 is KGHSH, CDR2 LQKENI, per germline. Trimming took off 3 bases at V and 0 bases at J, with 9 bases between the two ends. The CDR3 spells CASSPERSSGNTIYF. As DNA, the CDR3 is TGTGCCAGCTCACCGGAAAGGAGCTCTGGAAACACCATATATTTT.

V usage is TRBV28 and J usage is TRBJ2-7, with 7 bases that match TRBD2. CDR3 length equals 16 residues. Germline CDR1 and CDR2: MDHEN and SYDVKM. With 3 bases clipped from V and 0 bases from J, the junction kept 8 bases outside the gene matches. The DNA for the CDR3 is TGTGCCAGCAGTTTCCACCTAGCGGTGCTCTCCTACGAGCAGTACTTC. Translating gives CASSFHLAVLSYEQYF.

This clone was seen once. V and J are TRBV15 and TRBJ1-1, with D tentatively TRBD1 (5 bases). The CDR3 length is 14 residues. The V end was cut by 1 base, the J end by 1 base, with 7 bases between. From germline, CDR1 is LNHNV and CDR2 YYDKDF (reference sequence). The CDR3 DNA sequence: TGTGCCACCAGCAGAGGGGGCTGGAACACTGAAGCTTTCTTT. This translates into CATSRGGWNTEAFF.

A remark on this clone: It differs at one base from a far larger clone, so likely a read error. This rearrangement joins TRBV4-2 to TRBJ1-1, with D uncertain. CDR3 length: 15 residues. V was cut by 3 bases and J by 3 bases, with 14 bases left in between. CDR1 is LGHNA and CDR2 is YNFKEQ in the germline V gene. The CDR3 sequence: CASSQGSGGYTEAFF. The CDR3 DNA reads TGTGCCAGCAGCCAGGGCTCGGGTGGGTACACTGAAGCTTTCTTT.

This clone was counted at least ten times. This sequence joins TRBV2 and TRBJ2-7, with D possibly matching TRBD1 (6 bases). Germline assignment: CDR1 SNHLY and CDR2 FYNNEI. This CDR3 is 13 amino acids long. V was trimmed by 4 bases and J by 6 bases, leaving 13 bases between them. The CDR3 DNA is TGTGCCAGCAGTGTTACAGGGAACGGCGAGCAGTACTTC. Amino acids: CASSVTGNGEQYF.

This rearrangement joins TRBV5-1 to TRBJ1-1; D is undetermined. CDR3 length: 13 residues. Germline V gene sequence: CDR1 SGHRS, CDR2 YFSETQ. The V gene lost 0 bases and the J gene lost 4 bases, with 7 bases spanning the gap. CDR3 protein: CASSLGEGTEAFF. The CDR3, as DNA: TGCGCCAGCAGCTTGGGAGAGGGCACTGAAGCTTTCTTT.

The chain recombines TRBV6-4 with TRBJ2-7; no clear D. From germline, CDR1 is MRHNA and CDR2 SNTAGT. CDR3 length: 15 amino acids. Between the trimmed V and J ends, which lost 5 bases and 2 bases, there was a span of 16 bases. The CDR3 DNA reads TGTGCCAGCAGTTTCCTCCGCTACTCACCCTACGAGCAGTACTTC. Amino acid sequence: CASSFLRYSPYEQYF.

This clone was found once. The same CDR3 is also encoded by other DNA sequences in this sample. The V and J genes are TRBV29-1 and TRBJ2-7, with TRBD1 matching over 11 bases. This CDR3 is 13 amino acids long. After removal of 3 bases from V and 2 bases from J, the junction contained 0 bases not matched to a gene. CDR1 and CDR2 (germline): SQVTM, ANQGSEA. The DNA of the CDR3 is TGCAGCGTTGAGGGACAGGGGGCCTACGAGCAGTACTTC. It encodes CSVEGQGAYEQYF.

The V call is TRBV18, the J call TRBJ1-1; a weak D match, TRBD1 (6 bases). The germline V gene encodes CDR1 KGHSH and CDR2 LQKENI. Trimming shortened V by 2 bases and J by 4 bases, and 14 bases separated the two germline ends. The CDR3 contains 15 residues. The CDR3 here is CASSPSGGRVTEAFF. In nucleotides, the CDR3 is TGTGCCAGCTCACCATCCGGGGGGCGGGTCACTGAAGCTTTCTTT.

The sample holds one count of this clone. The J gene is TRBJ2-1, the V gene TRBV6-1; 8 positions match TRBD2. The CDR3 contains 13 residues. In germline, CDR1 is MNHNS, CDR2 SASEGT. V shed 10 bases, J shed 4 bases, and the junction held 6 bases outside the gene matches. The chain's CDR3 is CATTSGSYNEQFF. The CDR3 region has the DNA TGTGCCACCACTAGCGGATCTTACAATGAGCAGTTCTTC.

The CDR3 DNA follows: TGTGCCAGCAGCTTAGCGGTAGCGGGAGGGCCGAGGCAAGAGACCCAGTACTTC. It translates to CASSLAVAGGPRQETQYF. The J gene is TRBJ2-5, the V gene TRBV7-2, with 11 bases fitting TRBD2. Germline CDR1 reads SGHTA; CDR2 reads FQGNSA. V gave up 0 bases and J gave up 2 bases; unmatched junction bases: 8. The CDR3 loop spans 18 amino acids.

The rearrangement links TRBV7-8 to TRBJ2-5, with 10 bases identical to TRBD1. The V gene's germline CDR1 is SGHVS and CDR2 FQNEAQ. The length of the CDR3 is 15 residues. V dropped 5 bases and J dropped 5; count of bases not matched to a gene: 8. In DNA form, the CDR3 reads TGTGCCAGCAGCACACGACAGGGGGCAGGCGAGACCCAGTACTTC. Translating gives CASSTRQGAGETQYF.

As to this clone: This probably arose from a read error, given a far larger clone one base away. The CDR3 DNA reads TGCAGCGTCTCGACTAGCGGGCCGTACGAGCAGTACTTC. It codes for CSVSTSGPYEQYF. The J gene is TRBJ2-7, the V gene TRBV29-1; the match to TRBD2 covers 10 bases. Trimming removed 6 bases from V and 4 bases from J; junction bases left unmatched: 6. This CDR3 has 13 amino acids. From germline, CDR1 is SQVTM and CDR2 ANQGSEA.

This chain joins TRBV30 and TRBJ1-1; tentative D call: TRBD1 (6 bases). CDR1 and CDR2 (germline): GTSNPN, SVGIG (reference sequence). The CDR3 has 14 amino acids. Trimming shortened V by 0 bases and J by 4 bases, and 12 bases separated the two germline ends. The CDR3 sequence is CAWSVGGPGTEAFF. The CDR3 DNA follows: TGTGCCTGGAGTGTCGGGGGGCCTGGCACTGAAGCTTTCTTT.

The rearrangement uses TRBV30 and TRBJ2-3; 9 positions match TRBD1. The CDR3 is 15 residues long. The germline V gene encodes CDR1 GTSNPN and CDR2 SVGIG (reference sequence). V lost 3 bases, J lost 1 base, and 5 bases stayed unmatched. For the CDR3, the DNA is TGTGCCTGGAGCTGGGGACAGGGAGGCACAGATACGCAGTATTTT. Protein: CAWSWGQGGTDTQYF.

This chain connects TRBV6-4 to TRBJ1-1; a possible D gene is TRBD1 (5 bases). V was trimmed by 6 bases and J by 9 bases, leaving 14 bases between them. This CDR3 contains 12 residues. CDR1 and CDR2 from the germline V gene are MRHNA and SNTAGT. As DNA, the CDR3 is TGTGCCAGCAGAGAGCCGGGGGGGAAAGCTTTCTTT. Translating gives CASREPGGKAFF.

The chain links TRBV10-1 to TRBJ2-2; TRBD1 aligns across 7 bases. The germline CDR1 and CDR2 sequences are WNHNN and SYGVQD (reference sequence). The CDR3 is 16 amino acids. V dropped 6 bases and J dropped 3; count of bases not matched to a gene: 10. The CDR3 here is CASRGRQGPYTGELFF. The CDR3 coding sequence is TGCGCCAGCAGGGGGAGACAGGGTCCTTACACCGGGGAGCTGTTTTTT.

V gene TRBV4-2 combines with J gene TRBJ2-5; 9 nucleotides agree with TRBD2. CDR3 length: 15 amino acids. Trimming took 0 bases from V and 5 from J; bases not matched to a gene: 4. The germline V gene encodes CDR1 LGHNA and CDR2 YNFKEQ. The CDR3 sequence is CASSQEASGTETQYF. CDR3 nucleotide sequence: TGTGCCAGCAGCCAAGAAGCTAGCGGGACGGAGACCCAGTACTTC.

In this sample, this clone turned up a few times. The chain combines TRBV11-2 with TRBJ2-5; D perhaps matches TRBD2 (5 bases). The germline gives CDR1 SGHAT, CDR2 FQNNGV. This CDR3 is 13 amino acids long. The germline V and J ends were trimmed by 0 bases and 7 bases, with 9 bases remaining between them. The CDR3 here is CASSLEGLATQYF. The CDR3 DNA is TGTGCCAGCAGCTTAGAAGGGCTAGCGACCCAGTACTTC.

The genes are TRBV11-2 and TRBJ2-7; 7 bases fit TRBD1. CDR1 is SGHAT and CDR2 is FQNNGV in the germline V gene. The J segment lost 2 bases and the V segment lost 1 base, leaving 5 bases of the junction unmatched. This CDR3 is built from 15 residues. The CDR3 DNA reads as TGTGCCAGCAGCTTAGGATCCGGGACAGCCTACGAGCAGTACTTC. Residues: CASSLGSGTAYEQYF.

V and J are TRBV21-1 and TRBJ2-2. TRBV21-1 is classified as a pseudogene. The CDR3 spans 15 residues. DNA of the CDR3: TGTGCCAGCAGCAAAGCAGGACCGAGCCGTGAGGAGCTGTTTTTT. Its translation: CASSKAGPSREELFF.

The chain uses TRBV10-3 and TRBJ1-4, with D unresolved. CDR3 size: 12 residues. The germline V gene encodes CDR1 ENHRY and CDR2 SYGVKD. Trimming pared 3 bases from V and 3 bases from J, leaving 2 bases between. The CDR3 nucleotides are TGTGCCATCAGTGACTCTAATGAAAAACTGTTTTTT. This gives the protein CAISDSNEKLFF.